Listed here are 13 T cell receptor beta chains from one sample, sequenced in a study of cytomegalovirus exposure and HLA in healthy donors. Primers for the PCR totalled 60 Vbeta and 13 Jbeta. Clones were sequenced by immunoSEQ multiplex PCR, and TCRdb holds only the in-frame ones, with some missing. In the table there are 140,000 or so clones, around 80% of which are singletons. Sequencing used PBMCs. The receptors here all came from a boy younger than 10 in good health and CMV-seronegative.

The chain uses TRBV7-6 and TRBJ2-3; TRBD2 matches 14 bases. The germline CDR1 and CDR2 sequences are SGHVS and FNYEAQ. CDR3 size: 19 residues. V trimming: 1 base; J trimming: 3 bases; junction bases outside the gene matches: 9. The CDR3 coding sequence is TGTGCCAGCAGCTTAGACGGGACTAGCGGGAGAATGGGGACAGATACGCAGTATTTT. Translation: CASSLDGTSGRMGTDTQYF.

The rearrangement uses TRBV5-1 and TRBJ2-7; D is uncertain. The CDR3 runs 15 residues. Trimming left V 2 bases short and J 1 base short, with 13 bases between. Germline CDR1 reads SGHRS; CDR2 reads YFSETQ. CDR3 loop: CASSFDSYRSYEQYF. Here the CDR3 DNA reads TGCGCCAGCAGCTTTGATTCATATCGGTCCTACGAGCAGTACTTC. The entire variable domain, with the rest obtained from reference TRBV5-1 and TRBJ2-7, is as follows: KAGVTQTPRYLIKTRGQQVTLSCSPISGHRSVSWYQQTPGQGLQFLFEYFSETQRNKGNFPGRFSGRQFSNSRSEMNVSTLELGDSALYLCASSFDSYRSYEQYFGPGTRLTVT.

The CDR3 sequence is CASSLSPPLAPSTTYEQYF. CDR3 bases: TGTGCCAGCAGTTTATCACCACCTCTAGCGCCGTCGACGACCTACGAGCAGTACTTC. The chain carries TRBV27 and TRBJ2-7; D is possibly TRBD2 (6 bases). CDR3 size: 19 residues. Germline V lookup: CDR1 MNHEY, CDR2 SMNVEV (reference sequence). The V end was cut by 0 bases, the J end by 2 bases, with 23 bases between.

The chain links TRBV5-6 to TRBJ2-3, with TRBD2 matching over 7 bases. CDR3 size: 14 residues. The V segment lost 0 bases and the J segment 4 bases; nucleotides outside the gene matches: 2. Germline V gene sequence: CDR1 SGHDT, CDR2 YYEEEE. The CDR3 coding sequence is TGTGCCAGCAGCTTGGGGGCGGGGGCAGATACGCAGTATTTT. Translated: CASSLGAGADTQYF. The whole variable domain, remainder taken from reference TRBV5-6 and TRBJ2-3, is DAGVTQSPTHLIKTRGQQVTLRCSPKSGHDTVSWYQQALGQGPQFIFQYYEEEERQRGNFPDRFSGHQFPNYSSELNVNALLLGDSALYLCASSLGAGADTQYFGPGTRLTVL.

The chain has TRBV15 and TRBJ2-1, with a weak D call TRBD2 (6 bases). V dropped 0 bases and J dropped 4 bases, with 7 bases sitting between them. CDR3 size: 14 residues. Germline V gives CDR1 LNHNV, CDR2 YYDKDF (reference sequence). CDR3 nucleotides: TGTGCCACCAGCAGAGATCGGGGGTACAATGAGCAGTTCTTC. Encoded protein: CATSRDRGYNEQFF.

This clone was found once. The V call is TRBV25-1, the J call TRBJ1-4; no definite D call. Germline-derived CDR1 and CDR2 are MGHDK and SYGVNS. V shed 5 bases and J shed 7 bases, with 14 bases lying between them. The CDR3 consists of 14 residues. The CDR3 sequence is CASSSDLGFEKLFF. The CDR3, as DNA: TGTGCCAGCAGTTCCGACCTAGGTTTTGAAAAACTGTTTTTT.

This chain links TRBV7-2 with TRBJ1-3; no definite D call. The CDR3 has 16 amino acids. Germline CDR1 SGHTA, CDR2 FQGNSA. V dropped 8 bases and J dropped 0 bases, with 17 bases sitting between them. CDR3 bases: TGTGCCAGCCAATTATCGGGTCGGGGCTCTGGAAACACCATATATTTT. Translation gives CASQLSGRGSGNTIYF.

The sample holds one count of this clone. The chain couples TRBV6-1 to TRBJ2-1; maybe TRBD1 (6 bases). Between the trimmed V and J ends, which lost 5 bases and 14 bases, there was a span of 16 bases. CDR1 is MNHNS, CDR2 SASEGT, per germline. This CDR3 is 12 amino acids long. CDR3 coding DNA: TGTGCCAGCAGTCTCACAGGGAAGTTGGAGTTCTTC. Translation: CASSLTGKLEFF.

The V and J genes are TRBV28 and TRBJ2-5; possibly TRBD1 for D (6 bases). V lost 6 bases and J lost 5, with 22 bases in between. Germline CDR1 is MDHEN and CDR2 is SYDVKM. This CDR3 spans 16 amino acids. The CDR3 spells CASSHLIRRGGETQYF. The CDR3 nucleotides read TGTGCCAGCAGCCACCTCATCCGCAGGGGTGGGGAGACCCAGTACTTC. The full variable domain, completed using reference TRBV28 and TRBJ2-5, is DVKVTQSSRYLVKRTGEKVFLECVQDMDHENMFWYRQDPGLGLRLIYFSYDVKMKEKGDIPEGYSVSREKKERFSLILESASTNQTSMYLCASSHLIRRGGETQYFGPGTRLLVL.

About this clone itself: A read error likely explains this, since a far larger clone differs by one base. V and J are TRBV9 and TRBJ1-1; 7 nucleotides align to TRBD1. This CDR3 contains 13 residues. Germline V gene sequence: CDR1 SGDLS, CDR2 YYNGEE. The V and J ends lost 3 bases and 4 bases, in that order; junction bases with no gene match: 3. DNA for the CDR3: TGTGCCAGCAGCGCCACAGGGGCCACTGAAGCTTTCTTT. Its protein is CASSATGATEAFF.

In DNA form, the CDR3 reads TGTGCCAGCAGCTGGGGTGGGGGGGCTCCGGACATTCAGTACTTC. This gives the protein CASSWGGGAPDIQYF. The chain links TRBV5-6 to TRBJ2-4, with a possible D match to TRBD2 (7 bases). Germline V gives CDR1 SGHDT, CDR2 YYEEEE. With 3 bases removed from V and 8 bases from J, the gap between germline ends came to 18 bases. The CDR3 runs to 15 residues.

The chain is built from TRBV14 and TRBJ2-6; D perhaps matches TRBD1 (5 bases). The CDR3 covers 16 residues. The germline V and J ends were trimmed by 4 bases and 0 bases, with 10 bases remaining between them. The germline V gene has CDR1 SGHDN and CDR2 FVKESK. In DNA form, the CDR3 reads TGTGCCAGCAGCCCCCCGACAGCCTCTGGGGCCAACGTCCTGACTTTC. Its translation: CASSPPTASGANVLTF.

V and J are TRBV7-9 and TRBJ1-2; unclear D gene. Germline loops: CDR1 SEHNR, CDR2 FQNEAQ (reference sequence). V lost 5 bases and J lost 0, with 25 bases in between. There are 19 residues in the CDR3. In DNA form, the CDR3 reads TGTGCCAGCAGCACCGTAACGCAAGGAGGTATTAAGACTAACTATGGCTACACCTTC. Translation gives CASSTVTQGGIKTNYGYTF.